This entry lists 8 T cell receptor beta chains sequenced from one sample in a study of blood T cells in healthy people across ages. Primers used in a second PCR of roughly 6 to 12 cycles were a sample-barcoded 5' primer and a J-beta primer mix. TCRdb redid the calling of the 5' RACE reads with MiXCR, one entry per CDR3 protein. The sample has about 1,800,000 distinct CDR3 sequences, 25% to 30% seen once. Source material: blood. These receptors were collected from a woman aged 25 to 45 in good health.

J is TRBJ1-2 and V is TRBV12-3 or TRBV12-4, with D perhaps matching TRBD1 (5 bases). CDR3 length: 13 residues. With 6 bases removed from V and 7 bases from J, the gap between germline ends came to 15 bases. The CDR3 region has the DNA TGTGCCAGCAGCAGGGAGGGACTCTCTGGCTACACCTTC. Translated, it gives CASSREGLSGYTF.

The rearrangement joins TRBV12-3 or TRBV12-4 to TRBJ1-2; D call uncertain. The CDR3 extends over 13 amino acids. The germline V and J ends were trimmed by 2 bases and 6 bases, with 10 bases remaining between them. Written as DNA, the CDR3 is TGTGCCAGCAGTTTACCCGGGCGGGATGGCTACACCTTC. Its protein is CASSLPGRDGYTF.

V is TRBV6-1 and J is TRBJ2-7; no reliable D call. With 4 bases removed from V and 0 bases from J, the gap between germline ends came to 7 bases. Germline V gene sequence: CDR1 MNHNS, CDR2 SASEGT. This CDR3 spans 13 amino acids. The chain's CDR3 is CASSAAASYEQYF. The CDR3 coding sequence is TGTGCCAGCAGTGCGGCAGCCTCCTACGAGCAGTACTTC.

This clonotype was picked up a small number of times. The genes are TRBV4-1 and TRBJ1-5; unclear D gene. Trimming left V 0 bases short and J 7 bases short, with 7 bases between. The length of the CDR3 is 13 residues. CDR1 and CDR2 from the germline V gene are MGHRA and YSYEKL. The CDR3 nucleotides read TGCGCCAGCAGCCAAGAGTTCGGGCAGCCCCAGCATTTT. Encoded protein: CASSQEFGQPQHF.

A remark on this clonotype: A read error may account for a junction end that differs from germline. This sequence joins TRBV12-5 and TRBJ2-4; 10 bases fit TRBD2. There are 18 residues in the CDR3. Germline CDR1 LGHNT, CDR2 FRNRAP. CDR3 bases: TGTGCTAGCGGTTCCCGGTGGAGTAGCGGGAGGATCGAGCAGACGAATAAATTC. Translation: CASGSRWSSGRIEQTNKF.

This clonotype was recorded many times. The chain uses TRBV4-1 and TRBJ1-5, with D maybe TRBD1 (5 bases). V was cut by 7 bases and J by 2 bases, with 12 bases left in between. The V gene's germline CDR1 is MGHRA and CDR2 YSYEKL. The CDR3 has 14 amino acids. This chain's CDR3 is CASTRDIGNQPQHF. CDR3 coding DNA: TGCGCCAGCACCAGGGATATTGGCAATCAGCCCCAGCATTTT.

This clonotype has just a few counts. This may arise from a read error, as a much more abundant clone is one base away. The chain combines TRBV29-1 with TRBJ2-5; TRBD1 aligns across 8 bases. Germline CDR1 reads SQVTM; CDR2 reads ANQGSEA. This CDR3 region has 12 residues. J lost 4 bases, V lost 7 bases, and 5 bases had no gene match. The CDR3 nucleotides are TGCAGCGGCCGACAGGGGAGAGAGACCCAGTACTTC. This sequence encodes CSGRQGRETQYF.

There are many counts of this clonotype. The rearrangement links TRBV5-1 to TRBJ2-7; 7 bases line up with TRBD2. The V and J ends lost 7 bases and 6 bases, in that order; junction bases with no gene match: 4. Germline CDR1 SGHRS, CDR2 YFSETQ. The length of the CDR3 is 11 residues. The CDR3 region is CASRGTTEQYF. The CDR3 nucleotides read TGCGCCAGCCGCGGGACTACCGAGCAGTACTTC.